Presented here are 31 T cell receptor beta chains from one specimen sequenced in a study of blood T cell repertoires in COVID-19. TCRdb's table, derived via immunoSEQ multiplex PCR, lists solely in-frame clones and lacks some. Among around 230,000 clones listed, roughly 85% were seen once. The sequencing sample was made of peripheral blood. All receptors come from a man in his fifties or sixties with COVID-19, enrolled during active disease.

This clone was counted a single time. The identical CDR3 is also encoded by other nucleotide sequences in the sample. The chain is built from TRBV5-1 and TRBJ1-1; tentative D call: TRBD1 (6 bases). The CDR3 covers 13 residues. Looked up from germline, CDR1 is SGHRS and CDR2 is YFSETQ. With 5 bases removed from V and 0 bases from J, the gap between germline ends came to 8 bases. Here the CDR3 DNA reads TGCGCCAGCAGTCGGGACATGAACACTGAAGCTTTCTTT. It yields the protein CASSRDMNTEAFF.

The sample holds one count of this clone. V and J are TRBV5-4 and TRBJ2-5; D not resolved. There are 13 residues in the CDR3. The germline V gene has CDR1 SGHNT and CDR2 YYREEE (reference sequence). Trimming took 1 base from V and 2 from J, leaving 6 bases between them. CDR3 sequence (DNA): TGTGCCAGCAGCTTGATCCAGCAAGAGACCCAGTACTTC. This sequence encodes CASSLIQQETQYF.

This chain links TRBV2 with TRBJ2-4, with a tentative D call TRBD1 (5 bases). Per germline, CDR1 SNHLY and CDR2 FYNNEI. This CDR3 has 15 residues. Trimming left V 4 bases short and J 0 bases short, with 10 bases between. In nucleotides, the CDR3 is TGTGCCAGCAGTGGACAGCCCGTAGCCAAAAACATTCAGTACTTC. Protein product: CASSGQPVAKNIQYF.

J is TRBJ2-5 and V is TRBV5-1; 8 bases are shared with TRBD1. Trimming removed 4 bases from V and 2 bases from J; junction bases left unmatched: 10. The germline CDR1 and CDR2 sequences are SGHRS and YFSETQ. The CDR3 consists of 16 residues. CDR3 in DNA: TGCGCCAGCAGCGGTACTACAGGGGGGCCACAAGAGACCCAGTACTTC. Residues: CASSGTTGGPQETQYF.

This clone occurred a few times. This rearrangement joins TRBV24-1 to TRBJ1-2; 8 bases are shared with TRBD1. The CDR3 sequence is 14 residues long. Germline V lookup: CDR1 KGHDR, CDR2 SFDVKD. V was clipped by 2 bases and J by 3 bases; unmatched bases: 1. CDR3 protein: CATSDWGQDYGYTF. The CDR3 nucleotides read TGTGCCACCAGTGATTGGGGACAGGACTATGGCTACACCTTC.

V and J are TRBV28 and TRBJ2-2; 7 bases align to TRBD2. This CDR3 has 14 amino acids. The V and J ends lost 5 bases and 6 bases, in that order; junction bases with no gene match: 6. CDR1 is MDHEN, CDR2 SYDVKM, per germline. Written as DNA, the CDR3 is TGTGCCAGCAGTCCCATTGGGGGGGCCGGGGAGCTGTTTTTT. Translation: CASSPIGGAGELFF.

In its sample, this clone was seen once. V gene TRBV7-2 combines with J gene TRBJ2-1; 15 bases are a match to TRBD2. There are 15 residues in the CDR3. CDR1 is SGHTA and CDR2 is FQGNSA in the germline V gene. After removal of 0 bases from V and 12 bases from J, the junction contained 3 bases not matched to a gene. The CDR3 DNA sequence: TGTGCCAGCAGCTTAGCCGGGACTAGCGGGGGGAGGCAGTTCTTC. It translates to CASSLAGTSGGRQFF.

The V gene is TRBV24-1, the J gene TRBJ1-5; D is unclear. The CDR3 is made up of 14 amino acids. V dropped 3 bases and J dropped 6 bases, with 11 bases sitting between them. Germline loops: CDR1 KGHDR, CDR2 SFDVKD. The CDR3 is CATSDPGEGQPQHF. CDR3 nucleotide sequence: TGTGCCACCAGTGATCCCGGCGAGGGTCAGCCCCAGCATTTT.

This clone is a singleton in its sample. The rearrangement joins TRBV29-1 to TRBJ2-2; 7 nucleotides align to TRBD2. Trimming removed 5 bases from V and 6 bases from J; junction bases left unmatched: 6. CDR1 and CDR2 from the germline V gene are SQVTM and ANQGSEA. The CDR3 is 13 residues long. The CDR3 region has the DNA TGCAGCGTTACCGGGACTATGGCCGGGGAGCTGTTTTTT. Its protein product is CSVTGTMAGELFF.

This chain uses TRBV5-5 with TRBJ1-1; D call uncertain. The CDR3 has 14 amino acids. Per the germline V gene, CDR1 is SGHKS and CDR2 is YYEKEE (reference sequence). Trimming took off 3 bases at V and 5 bases at J, with 14 bases between the two ends. As DNA, the CDR3 is TGTGCCAGCAGCTCCCCCCCGGGTGGAACTGAAGCTTTCTTT. Residues: CASSSPPGGTEAFF. The full variable domain, in which reference TRBV5-5 and TRBJ1-1 provide the parts outside the CDR3, is DAGVTQSPTHLIKTRGQQVTLRCSPISGHKSVSWYQQVLGQGPQFIFQYYEKEERGRGNFPDRFSARQFPNYSSELNVNALLLGDSALYLCASSSPPGGTEAFFGQGTRLTVV.

The V gene is TRBV5-1, the J gene TRBJ1-6; the D gene is possibly TRBD1 (5 bases). V was shortened by 0 bases and J by 0 bases, with 13 bases between the two germline ends. The V gene's germline CDR1 is SGHRS and CDR2 YFSETQ. The CDR3 is 18 residues long. Written as DNA, the CDR3 is TGCGCCAGCAGCTTGGATAGGGGCGGGAGCTCCTATAATTCACCCCTCCACTTT. It is translated as CASSLDRGGSSYNSPLHF.

The chain recombines TRBV18 with TRBJ1-3; 8 bases align to TRBD1. J lost 0 bases, V lost 4 bases, and 5 bases had no gene match. Germline CDR1 KGHSH, CDR2 LQKENI. The CDR3 sequence is 16 residues long. The CDR3 is CASSLGQAYSGNTIYF. CDR3 in DNA: TGTGCCAGCTCACTGGGACAGGCCTACTCTGGAAACACCATATATTTT.

This sequence joins TRBV13 and TRBJ2-6; no clear D gene. The CDR3 has 15 amino acids. CDR1 is PRHDT and CDR2 is FYEKMQ in the germline V gene (reference sequence). Trimming removed 2 bases at V and 4 bases at J, with 9 bases between. CDR3 region: CASSLISSGANVLTF. CDR3 DNA: TGTGCCAGCAGCTTAATCTCGTCGGGGGCCAACGTCCTGACTTTC.

This clone has a single count. V usage is TRBV5-1 and J usage is TRBJ1-1, with TRBD1 matching 7 bases. CDR3 length: 13 amino acids. The V gene's germline CDR1 is SGHRS and CDR2 YFSETQ. With 3 bases clipped from V and 4 bases from J, the junction kept 3 bases outside the gene matches. Here the CDR3 DNA reads TGCGCCAGCAGCTACCAGGGGGGCACTGAAGCTTTCTTT. Translating it yields CASSYQGGTEAFF.

The chain employs TRBV4-1 and TRBJ2-5, with D perhaps TRBD1 (6 bases). Germline V CDR1 and CDR2: MGHRA, YSYEKL. The V and J ends lost 0 bases and 2 bases respectively, with 7 bases between them. CDR3 length: 14 amino acids. The CDR3, as DNA: TGCGCCAGCAGCCAAGATGGACAGCAAGAGACCCAGTACTTC. It yields the protein CASSQDGQQETQYF.

This clone was seen a few times. V usage is TRBV30 and J usage is TRBJ2-1, with D possibly being TRBD1 (5 bases). Between the trimmed V and J ends, which lost 5 bases and 5 bases, there was a span of 10 bases. The CDR3 is made up of 12 amino acids. Germline V CDR1 and CDR2: GTSNPN, SVGIG (reference sequence). CDR3 nucleotide sequence: TGTGCCTGGCAACGACAGCACAATGAGCAGTTCTTC. It is translated as CAWQRQHNEQFF.

V and J are TRBV10-3 and TRBJ1-1; D not certain. Germline lookup yields CDR1 ENHRY and CDR2 SYGVKD. This CDR3 contains 14 residues. The ends were cut back, 0 bases at V and 10 bases at J, with 15 bases in the middle. The CDR3 DNA reads TGTGCCATCAGTGAGTCGCCACGGCTAGAGGTAGCTTTCTTT. Amino acids: CAISESPRLEVAFF.

This chain joins TRBV12-3 or TRBV12-4 and TRBJ1-2; D may be TRBD1 (5 bases). V was pared by 6 bases and J by 1 base, with 6 bases between. The CDR3 covers 12 residues. The CDR3 DNA reads TGTGCCAGCAGAGGGGTTAACTATGGCTACACCTTC. It specifies CASRGVNYGYTF.

The J gene is TRBJ1-5, the V gene TRBV6-2 or TRBV6-3; D remains ambiguous. CDR3 length equals 16 residues. Trimming left V 2 bases short and J 4 bases short, with 15 bases between. Germline assignment: CDR1 MNHEY and CDR2 SVGEGT. The CDR3, as DNA: TGTGCCAGCAGTTACACACAACCCCGGCGGAATCAGCCCCAGCATTTT. Its translation is CASSYTQPRRNQPQHF.

The chain is built from TRBV15 and TRBJ1-1; no definite D call. Trimming removed 0 bases at V and 7 bases at J, with 6 bases between. The CDR3 has 12 residues. Germline V lookup: CDR1 LNHNV, CDR2 YYDKDF (reference sequence). The CDR3 DNA is TGTGCCACCAGCAGAGAATCAGGTGAAGCTTTCTTT. It encodes CATSRESGEAFF.

This clone was observed at least ten times. The chain combines TRBV7-9 with TRBJ2-2; 9 nucleotides match TRBD1. The CDR3 sequence is 16 residues long. Germline CDR1 is SEHNR and CDR2 is FQNEAQ (reference sequence). Unmatched junction bases numbered 7, after V lost 5 bases and J lost 3 bases. The CDR3 DNA is TGTGCCAGCAGCCATACAGGGGGCGCCTACACCGGGGAGCTGTTTTTT. Translating it yields CASSHTGGAYTGELFF.

This chain uses TRBV5-1 with TRBJ1-4; 9 nucleotides match TRBD1. Germline assignment: CDR1 SGHRS and CDR2 YFSETQ. The CDR3 covers 15 residues. With V trimmed by 3 bases and J by 4 bases, 4 bases remained unmatched. CDR3 nucleotides: TGCGCCAGCAGCTGGAGACAGGGGGTTAATGAAAAACTGTTTTTT. Translating it yields CASSWRQGVNEKLFF.

This chain uses TRBV6-5 with TRBJ1-2; TRBD1 agrees at 7 bases. The germline V gene encodes CDR1 MNHEY and CDR2 SVGAGI. The CDR3 extends over 14 amino acids. The junction had 10 bases not matched to a gene; V was cut back by 6 bases and J by 6 bases. DNA for the CDR3: TGTGCCAGCAGCGCTTTCACAGGGGACGATGGCTACACCTTC. Protein product: CASSAFTGDDGYTF.

The chain combines TRBV5-4 with TRBJ2-1; a weak D match, TRBD2 (6 bases). Trimming removed 1 base from V and 0 bases from J, with 8 bases in between. This CDR3 region has 15 residues. CDR1 is SGHNT and CDR2 is YYREEE in the germline V gene (reference sequence). The CDR3: CASSLRGTSYNEQFF. Written as DNA, the CDR3 is TGTGCCAGCAGCTTGCGGGGGACCTCCTACAATGAGCAGTTCTTC. Looking up the rest from reference TRBV5-4 and TRBJ2-1 gives the full variable domain: ETGVTQSPTHLIKTRGQQVTLRCSSQSGHNTVSWYQQALGQGPQFIFQYYREEENGRGNFPPRFSGLQFPNYSSELNVNALELDDSALYLCASSLRGTSYNEQFFGPGTRLTVL.

This clone has just a few counts. J is TRBJ2-4 and V is TRBV4-1, with 8 nucleotides matching TRBD2. Per the germline V gene, CDR1 is MGHRA and CDR2 is YSYEKL. After removal of 0 bases from V and 3 bases from J, the junction contained 1 base not matched to a gene. The CDR3 is made up of 15 amino acids. The CDR3 spells CASSQDGTSKNIQYF. CDR3 nucleotides: TGCGCCAGCAGCCAAGATGGGACTAGCAAAAACATTCAGTACTTC.

The V call is TRBV10-3, the J call TRBJ1-1, with D hard to call. V lost 0 bases and J lost 1, with 12 bases in between. The CDR3 runs 16 residues. Germline V gives CDR1 ENHRY, CDR2 SYGVKD. DNA of the CDR3: TGTGCCATCAGTGAGTCGAAAAGCTTCGCGAACACTGAAGCTTTCTTT. Translation gives CAISESKSFANTEAFF.

The CDR3 loop is CASSLGSLSYEQYF. The CDR3 DNA reads as TGTGCCAGCAGCTTAGGAAGCTTATCCTACGAGCAGTACTTC. The rearrangement uses TRBV11-2 and TRBJ2-7; D gene unclear. Per germline, CDR1 SGHAT and CDR2 FQNNGV. This CDR3 region has 14 residues. V was trimmed by 1 base and J by 1 base, leaving 8 bases between them.

This rearrangement joins TRBV9 to TRBJ2-2; 9 bases fit TRBD2. Trimming took 0 bases from V and 1 from J; bases not matched to a gene: 4. This CDR3 is built from 17 residues. The germline V gene encodes CDR1 SGDLS and CDR2 YYNGEE. CDR3 coding DNA: TGTGCCAGCAGCGTAGGAGCGGGGGGCCGGAACACCGGGGAGCTGTTTTTT. This gives the protein CASSVGAGGRNTGELFF.

The chain couples TRBV24-1 to TRBJ1-2; TRBD1 might be the D (6 bases). Germline V CDR1 and CDR2: KGHDR, SFDVKD. The CDR3 consists of 14 residues. Trimming pared 4 bases from V and 4 bases from J, leaving 12 bases between. This CDR3 reads CATSDLGGAYGYTF. The CDR3 region has the DNA TGTGCCACCAGTGACCTCGGGGGGGCCTATGGCTACACCTTC.

The V call is TRBV29-1, the J call TRBJ1-1, with no clear D. CDR1 and CDR2 from the germline V gene are SQVTM and ANQGSEA. V was pared by 6 bases and J by 5 bases, with 7 bases between. The CDR3 is made up of 10 amino acids. The CDR3, as DNA: TGCAGCGTAGAGTTAACTGAAGCTTTCTTT. This sequence encodes CSVELTEAFF.

CDR3 sequence (DNA): TGTGCCAGCAGCACGACAGGGTACAATGAGCAGTTCTTC. Translation gives CASSTTGYNEQFF. The chain couples TRBV12-3 or TRBV12-4 to TRBJ2-1, with 7 bases matching TRBD1. J gave up 4 bases and V 6 bases, and 3 bases lay outside the gene matches. The CDR3 is made up of 13 amino acids.